Below are 16 T cell receptor beta chains sequenced from a single sample in a study of T cell repertoires in cytomegalovirus infection. One entry per CDR3 protein results from TCRdb running MiXCR on the reads. In the table there are approximately 500,000 distinct CDR3 sequences, more than 15% of which are singletons. Sequencing was performed on CD8+ T cells from PBMCs. All receptors derive from a human donor in good health (CMV status not recorded). Some clones in this sample may be carry-over from other donors' samples.

The gene calls are TRBV7-9 and TRBJ1-3; D ambiguous. The V gene lost 1 base and the J gene lost 0 bases, with 10 bases spanning the gap. The germline V gene encodes CDR1 SEHNR and CDR2 FQNEAQ (reference sequence). The CDR3 extends over 16 amino acids. DNA of the CDR3: TGTGCCAGCAGCTTAGGAAAGCCCAGCTCTGGAAACACCATATATTTT. Its protein product is CASSLGKPSSGNTIYF.

This clonotype came up a few times. CDR3 amino acids: CASSYRQRDRETQYF. The DNA for the CDR3 is TGTGCCAGCAGTTATCGGCAGCGGGATCGGGAGACCCAGTACTTC. This chain connects TRBV6-2 or TRBV6-3 to TRBJ2-5; 7 nucleotides line up with TRBD2. Germline assignment: CDR1 MNHEY and CDR2 SVGEGT. V shed 3 bases and J 5 bases; nucleotides not matched to a gene: 9. The CDR3 totals 15 residues.

This chain links TRBV7-3 with TRBJ1-2, with TRBD1 as a possible D gene (6 bases). The germline V and J ends were trimmed by 5 bases and 4 bases, with 23 bases remaining between them. Germline CDR1 reads SGHTA; CDR2 reads FQGTGA. This CDR3 has 17 residues. CDR3 DNA sequence: TGTGCCAGCAGCGCCCGGGACACTGGCCCCCGAGGCTATGGCTACACCTTC. This sequence encodes CASSARDTGPRGYGYTF. Drawing the rest from reference TRBV7-3 and TRBJ1-2, the complete variable domain is GAGVSQTPSNKVTEKGKYVELRCDPISGHTALYWYRQSLGQGPEFLIYFQGTGAADDSGLPNDRFFAVRPEGSVSTLKIQRTERGDSAVYLCASSARDTGPRGYGYTFGSGTRLTVV.

The chain joins TRBV4-2 to TRBJ2-1, with D tentatively TRBD2 (6 bases). V was clipped by 3 bases and J by 4 bases, with 19 bases between them. CDR3 size: 17 residues. Germline-derived CDR1 and CDR2 are LGHNA and YNFKEQ. CDR3 DNA sequence: TGTGCCAGCAGCCAGGTGGCGGCTAGCGCGCGTTACAATGAGCAGTTCTTC. It yields the protein CASSQVAASARYNEQFF.

The J gene is TRBJ2-1, the V gene TRBV4-2; unclear D gene. V dropped 0 bases and J dropped 7 bases, with 4 bases sitting between them. CDR3 length: 12 residues. CDR1 and CDR2 (germline): LGHNA, YNFKEQ. The CDR3 DNA sequence: TGTGCCAGCAGCCAAGATCAAAATGAGCAGTTCTTC. Protein sequence: CASSQDQNEQFF.

This chain links TRBV5-1 with TRBJ2-1, with 7 bases identical to TRBD1. J lost 5 bases, V lost 6 bases, and 8 bases had no gene match. Germline assignment: CDR1 SGHRS and CDR2 YFSETQ. The CDR3 has 14 amino acids. The CDR3 coding sequence is TGCGCCAGCATTACAGGGGACGGTCACAATGAGCAGTTCTTC. Amino acid sequence: CASITGDGHNEQFF. Using reference TRBV5-1 and TRBJ2-1 for the parts outside the CDR3, the full variable domain is KAGVTQTPRYLIKTRGQQVTLSCSPISGHRSVSWYQQTPGQGLQFLFEYFSETQRNKGNFPGRFSGRQFSNSRSEMNVSTLELGDSALYLCASITGDGHNEQFFGPGTRLTVL.

This clonotype was seen repeatedly, ten times or more. The chain couples TRBV7-6 to TRBJ1-3; 7 bases match TRBD1. Trimming cost V 3 bases and J 2 bases; bases outside gene matches: 4. Germline CDR1 and CDR2: SGHVS and FNYEAQ. This CDR3 has 15 residues. Here the CDR3 reads CASSFLQGPGNTIYF. The CDR3 nucleotides read TGTGCCAGCAGCTTCTTACAGGGGCCTGGAAACACCATATATTTT. The full variable domain, completed using reference TRBV7-6 and TRBJ1-3, is GAGVSQSPRYKVTKRGQDVALRCDPISGHVSLYWYRQALGQGPEFLTYFNYEAQQDKSGLPNDRFSAERPEGSISTLTIQRTEQRDSAMYRCASSFLQGPGNTIYFGEGSWLTVV.

The V gene is TRBV6-6, the J gene TRBJ1-1, with 12 positions matching TRBD1. V was clipped by 9 bases and J by 0 bases; unmatched bases: 5. Germline V lookup: CDR1 MNHNY, CDR2 SVGAGI (reference sequence). The CDR3 consists of 15 residues. The CDR3 sequence: CASIRDRGLNTEAFF. The DNA of the CDR3 is TGTGCCAGTATTCGGGACAGGGGGCTGAACACTGAAGCTTTCTTT.

This clonotype was counted at least ten times. This sequence joins TRBV7-9 and TRBJ2-5, with D uncertain. Trimming cost V 5 bases and J 3 bases, with 16 bases left between them. Germline V lookup: CDR1 SEHNR, CDR2 FQNEAQ (reference sequence). This CDR3 contains 15 residues. The CDR3 nucleotides are TGTGCCAGCAGCCCTCGGGCCTACCTGGAAGAGACCCAGTACTTC. Translated, it gives CASSPRAYLEETQYF.

This clonotype has a count of ten or more. This chain connects TRBV6-1 to TRBJ2-1; 10 bases are shared with TRBD2. V trimming: 3 bases; J trimming: 7 bases; junction bases outside the gene matches: 18. This CDR3 has 19 amino acids. Germline assignment: CDR1 MNHNS and CDR2 SASEGT. The CDR3 protein is CASSDFPLRTSGHGNEQFF. CDR3 DNA sequence: TGTGCCAGCAGTGATTTCCCCCTGAGGACTAGCGGCCACGGGAATGAGCAGTTCTTC.

The chain couples TRBV27 to TRBJ2-7; 8 nucleotides agree with TRBD1. The germline V gene has CDR1 MNHEY and CDR2 SMNVEV (reference sequence). Trimming cost V 5 bases and J 6 bases; bases outside gene matches: 9. This CDR3 region has 14 residues. Here the CDR3 DNA reads TGTGCCAGCAGTGCCGGACAGGGTACTCGCGAGCAGTACTTC. This translates into CASSAGQGTREQYF.

This clonotype was seen ten or more times. The chain couples TRBV11-3 to TRBJ2-5; unclear D gene. There are 14 residues in the CDR3. The germline V gene has CDR1 SGHNT and CDR2 YENEEA. Trimming stripped 5 bases from V and 4 bases from J, with 14 bases between. The CDR3 DNA is TGTGCCAGCAGCCCCCCCGGGCAACGAGAGACCCAGTACTTC. Amino acid sequence: CASSPPGQRETQYF.

The table lists this clonotype with many counts. The CDR3 reads CASSLALGGHQPQHF. The CDR3 DNA follows: TGTGCCAGCAGCTTAGCGCTGGGGGGCCATCAGCCCCAGCATTTT. The chain recombines TRBV7-2 with TRBJ1-5, with D possibly matching TRBD1 (6 bases). Germline lookup yields CDR1 SGHTA and CDR2 FQGNSA. The ends were cut back, 0 bases at V and 5 bases at J, with 11 bases in the middle. This CDR3 contains 15 residues.

This clonotype was found many times. The genes are TRBV7-2 and TRBJ2-7; D perhaps matches TRBD2 (5 bases). V was shortened by 1 base and J by 3 bases, with 13 bases between the two germline ends. The CDR3 is 15 residues long. Germline V gives CDR1 SGHTA, CDR2 FQGNSA. The CDR3 protein is CASSLVRVANYEQYF. The CDR3 nucleotides read TGTGCCAGCAGCTTAGTCCGAGTAGCGAACTACGAGCAGTACTTC.

There are many counts of this clonotype. This chain uses TRBV7-2 with TRBJ2-4; no clear D gene. The V end lost 2 bases, the J end lost 1 base, and 15 bases lay between the germline ends. Germline CDR1 SGHTA, CDR2 FQGNSA. This CDR3 has 17 residues. The CDR3 sequence: CASSLYRVANAKNIQYF. The CDR3 DNA reads TGTGCCAGCAGCTTATATAGGGTGGCGAATGCCAAAAACATTCAGTACTTC.

The chain recombines TRBV6-5 with TRBJ2-1; TRBD2 is a possible D gene (6 bases). Deletions cut 8 bases from V and 12 bases from J, with 14 bases between. Germline values: CDR1 MNHEY, CDR2 SVGAGI. This CDR3 spans 11 amino acids. CDR3 nucleotide sequence: TGTGCCAGCCATGCTGGGGGGTGGCAGTTCTTC. This sequence encodes CASHAGGWQFF.